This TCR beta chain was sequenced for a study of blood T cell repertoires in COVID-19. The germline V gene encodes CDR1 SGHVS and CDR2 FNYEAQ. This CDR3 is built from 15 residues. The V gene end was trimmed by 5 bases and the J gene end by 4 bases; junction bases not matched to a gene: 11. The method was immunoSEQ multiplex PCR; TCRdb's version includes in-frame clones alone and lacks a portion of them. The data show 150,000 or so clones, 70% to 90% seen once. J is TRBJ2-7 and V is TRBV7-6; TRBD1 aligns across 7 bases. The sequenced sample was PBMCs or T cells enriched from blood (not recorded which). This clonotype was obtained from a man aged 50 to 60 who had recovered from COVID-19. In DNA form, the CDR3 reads TGTGCCAGCAGCGTATCCGGGACAGTACCTTACGAGCAGTACTTC. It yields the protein CASSVSGTVPYEQYF.